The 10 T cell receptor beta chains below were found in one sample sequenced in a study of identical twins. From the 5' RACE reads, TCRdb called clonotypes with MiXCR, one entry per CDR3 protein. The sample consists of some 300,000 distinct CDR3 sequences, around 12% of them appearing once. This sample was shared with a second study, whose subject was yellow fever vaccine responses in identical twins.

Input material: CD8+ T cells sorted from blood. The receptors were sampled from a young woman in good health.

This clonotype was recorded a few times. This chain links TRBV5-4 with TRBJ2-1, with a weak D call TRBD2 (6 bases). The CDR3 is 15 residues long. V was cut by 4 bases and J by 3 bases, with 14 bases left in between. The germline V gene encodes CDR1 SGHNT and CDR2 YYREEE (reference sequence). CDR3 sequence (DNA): TGTGCCAGCAGCATGGGACTGGGACTCTACAATGAGCAGTTCTTC. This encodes CASSMGLGLYNEQFF.

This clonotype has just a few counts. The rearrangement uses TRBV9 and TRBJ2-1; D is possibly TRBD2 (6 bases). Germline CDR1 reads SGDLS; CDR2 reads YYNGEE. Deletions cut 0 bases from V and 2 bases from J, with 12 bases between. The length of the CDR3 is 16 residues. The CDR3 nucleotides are TGTGCCAGCAGCGTAGACATAGCGGATACCTACAATGAGCAGTTCTTC. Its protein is CASSVDIADTYNEQFF.

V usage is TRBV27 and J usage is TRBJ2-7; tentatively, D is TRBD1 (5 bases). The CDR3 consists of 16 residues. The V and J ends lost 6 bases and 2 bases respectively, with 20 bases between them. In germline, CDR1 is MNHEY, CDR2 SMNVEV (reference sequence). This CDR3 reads CASSPGGWTIAYEQYF. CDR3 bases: TGTGCCAGCAGCCCCGGCGGTTGGACAATAGCCTACGAGCAGTACTTC.

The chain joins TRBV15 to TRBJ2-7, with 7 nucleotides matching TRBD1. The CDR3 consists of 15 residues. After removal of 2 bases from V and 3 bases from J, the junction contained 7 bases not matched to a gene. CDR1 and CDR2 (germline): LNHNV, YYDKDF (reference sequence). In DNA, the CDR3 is TGTGCCACCAGCAGAAGGACAGGTCCGGGCTACGAGCAGTACTTC. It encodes CATSRRTGPGYEQYF.

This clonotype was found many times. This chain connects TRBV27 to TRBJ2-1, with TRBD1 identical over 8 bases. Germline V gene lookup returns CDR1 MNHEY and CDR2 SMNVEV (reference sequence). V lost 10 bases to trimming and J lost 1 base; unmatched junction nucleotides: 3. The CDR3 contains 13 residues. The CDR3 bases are TGTGCCACCGGGACAGGATCCTACAATGAGCAGTTCTTC. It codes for CATGTGSYNEQFF.

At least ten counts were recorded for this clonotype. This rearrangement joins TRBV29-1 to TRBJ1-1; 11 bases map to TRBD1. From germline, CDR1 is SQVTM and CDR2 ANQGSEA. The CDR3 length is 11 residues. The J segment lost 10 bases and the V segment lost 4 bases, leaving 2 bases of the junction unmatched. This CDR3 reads CSVVGQGAAFF. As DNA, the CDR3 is TGCAGCGTTGTTGGACAGGGGGCAGCTTTCTTT.

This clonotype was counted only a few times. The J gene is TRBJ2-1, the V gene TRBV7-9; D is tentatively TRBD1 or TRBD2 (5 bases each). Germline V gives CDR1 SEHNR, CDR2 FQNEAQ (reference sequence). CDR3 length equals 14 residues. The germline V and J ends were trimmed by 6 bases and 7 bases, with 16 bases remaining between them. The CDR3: CASSIVGVRNEQFF. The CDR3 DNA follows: TGTGCCAGCAGTATAGTGGGGGTTCGGAATGAGCAGTTCTTC.

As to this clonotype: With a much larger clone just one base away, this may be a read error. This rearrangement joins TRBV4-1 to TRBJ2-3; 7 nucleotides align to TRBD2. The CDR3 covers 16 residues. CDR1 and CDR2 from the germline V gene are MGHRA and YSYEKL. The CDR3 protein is CAGSPGGWEGADTQYF. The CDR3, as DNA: TGCGCCGGCAGCCCGGGGGGATGGGAAGGCGCAGATACGCAGTATTTT.

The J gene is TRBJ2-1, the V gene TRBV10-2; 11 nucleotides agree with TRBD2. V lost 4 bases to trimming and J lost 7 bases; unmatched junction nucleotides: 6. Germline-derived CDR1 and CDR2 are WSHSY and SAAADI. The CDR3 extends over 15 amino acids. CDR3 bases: TGCGCCAGCAGTGGATCTAGCGGGGGGATAAATGAGCAGTTCTTC. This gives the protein CASSGSSGGINEQFF.

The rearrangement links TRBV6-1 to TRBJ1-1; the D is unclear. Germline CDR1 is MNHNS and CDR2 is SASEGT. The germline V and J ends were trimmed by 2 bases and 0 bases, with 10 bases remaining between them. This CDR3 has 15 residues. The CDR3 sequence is CASSERRSMNTEAFF. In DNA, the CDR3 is TGTGCCAGCAGTGAAAGGAGATCAATGAACACTGAAGCTTTCTTT.